These 8 T cell receptor beta chains came from one sample sequenced in a study of T cell changes during pregnancy in multiple sclerosis. The protocol was immunoSEQ multiplex PCR, while the TCRdb copy is restricted to in-frame clones and leaves out a portion. The sample shows tens of thousands of clones, 80% to 95% of them seen only once. Specimen: peripheral blood, collected in the second trimester of pregnancy. These TCRs come from a female donor with multiple sclerosis, enrolled in a pregnancy study.

V usage is TRBV6-5 and J usage is TRBJ2-7; 7 positions match TRBD2. In germline, CDR1 is MNHEY, CDR2 SVGAGI. After removal of 2 bases from V and 2 bases from J, the junction contained 6 bases not matched to a gene. The CDR3 consists of 15 residues. CDR3 sequence (DNA): TGTGCCAGCAGTTACGGGGGGGATACGGCCTACGAGCAGTACTTC. Amino acids: CASSYGGDTAYEQYF.

V is TRBV30 and J is TRBJ1-2, with a possible D match to TRBD1 (6 bases). V was clipped by 7 bases and J by 3 bases, with 12 bases between them. The CDR3 is made up of 12 amino acids. Germline V gives CDR1 GTSNPN, CDR2 SVGIG (reference sequence). DNA for the CDR3: TGTGCCTCTACACAGGGCGACTATGGCTACACCTTC. Protein product: CASTQGDYGYTF.

The chain combines TRBV5-1 with TRBJ2-5, with D perhaps matching TRBD2 (5 bases). This CDR3 spans 16 amino acids. Trimming cost V 0 bases and J 5 bases, with 17 bases left between them. Germline CDR1 SGHRS, CDR2 YFSETQ. Written as DNA, the CDR3 is TGCGCCAGCAGCTTGGGGGTTCTTACTAGTCGGGAGACCCAGTACTTC. This encodes CASSLGVLTSRETQYF.

This chain links TRBV5-4 with TRBJ2-3; TRBD2 aligns across 9 bases. Germline V CDR1 and CDR2: SGHNT, YYREEE (reference sequence). Losses at the gene ends were 1 base for V and 1 base for J; bases not matched to a gene: 1. The CDR3 is made up of 15 amino acids. The CDR3 reads CASSLWTSGTDTQYF. DNA for the CDR3: TGTGCCAGCAGCTTGTGGACTAGCGGCACAGATACGCAGTATTTT.

In nucleotides, the CDR3 is TGTGCCAGCAGCTTATTAACAAATTATGGCTACACCTTC. It yields the protein CASSLLTNYGYTF. This sequence joins TRBV7-2 and TRBJ1-2; D gene unclear. The V end was cut by 2 bases, the J end by 5 bases, with 9 bases between. Germline V gene data show CDR1 as SGHTA and CDR2 as FQGNSA. The CDR3 is made up of 13 amino acids.

In its sample, this clone was seen once. The chain recombines TRBV14 with TRBJ1-2, with D possibly being TRBD1 (6 bases). Looked up from germline, CDR1 is SGHDN and CDR2 is FVKESK. The CDR3 contains 16 residues. V was cut by 0 bases and J by 5 bases, with 16 bases left in between. The CDR3, as DNA: TGTGCCAGCAGCCAAGATTTTCAGGACAGAATTTATGGCTACACCTTC. This translates into CASSQDFQDRIYGYTF.

This chain links TRBV6-5 with TRBJ2-7, with D possibly matching TRBD2 (7 bases). Germline CDR1 and CDR2: MNHEY and SVGAGI. Trimming shortened V by 8 bases and J by 5 bases, and 19 bases separated the two germline ends. The length of the CDR3 is 14 residues. This chain's CDR3 is CASALRGGAHEQYF. The CDR3 DNA sequence: TGTGCCAGCGCCCTAAGAGGGGGGGCCCACGAGCAGTACTTC.

The chain couples TRBV13 to TRBJ1-6; D uncertain. CDR1 is PRHDT, CDR2 FYEKMQ, per germline (reference sequence). The ends were cut back, 0 bases at V and 13 bases at J, with 7 bases in the middle. The CDR3 has 12 residues. The CDR3 loop is CASSLGRVPLHF. As DNA, the CDR3 is TGTGCCAGCAGCTTAGGTCGGGTGCCCCTCCACTTT.